This T cell receptor (beta chain) comes out of a study of T-cell memory formation after mild COVID-19. This clonotype was seen a few times. Barcoded TCR alpha and TCR beta cDNA libraries with UMIs came from 5'RACE using constant-segment primers. TCRdb ran MiXCR on the 5' RACE reads and lists one entry per CDR3 protein. This table has over 300,000 distinct CDR3 sequences, around 20% appearing once. The CDR3 has 16 amino acids. CDR1 LNHNV and CDR2 YYDKDF come from the germline V gene (reference sequence). V was cut by 5 bases and J by 8 bases, with 22 bases left in between. The TCR comes from a man in his late teens or twenties who had mild COVID-19 (a few samples of this study predate the infection). Cell type and time point are not known. Material: PBMCs or a T cell subset sorted from them (not recorded which). V usage is TRBV15 and J usage is TRBJ2-1, with D possibly called TRBD1 or TRBD2 (5 bases each). The CDR3 DNA sequence: TGTGCCACCAGCGTAAACCGGGACCCGCCCGGTGATGAGCAGTTCTTC. Its translation is CATSVNRDPPGDEQFF.